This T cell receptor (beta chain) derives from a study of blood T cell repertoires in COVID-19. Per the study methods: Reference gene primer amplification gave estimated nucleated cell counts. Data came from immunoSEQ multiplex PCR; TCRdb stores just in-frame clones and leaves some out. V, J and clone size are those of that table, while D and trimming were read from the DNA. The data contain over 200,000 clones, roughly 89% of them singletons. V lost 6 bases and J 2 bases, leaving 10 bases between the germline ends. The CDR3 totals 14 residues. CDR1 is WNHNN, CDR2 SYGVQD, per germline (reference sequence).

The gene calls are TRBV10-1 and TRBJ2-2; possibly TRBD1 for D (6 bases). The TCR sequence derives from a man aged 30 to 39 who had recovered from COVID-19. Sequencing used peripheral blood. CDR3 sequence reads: CASRDSSNTGELFF. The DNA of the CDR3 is TGCGCCAGCAGGGACAGCTCTAACACCGGGGAGCTGTTTTTT.